Listed below are T cell receptor beta chains from one sample, sequenced in a study of T cell changes during pregnancy in multiple sclerosis. Generated by immunoSEQ multiplex PCR, the TCRdb table keeps only in-frame clones and is missing some. Of approximately 74,000 clones detected, 88% appear once; the ten largest clones hold approximately 3.4%. The sample in question was peripheral blood, obtained before pregnancy. These TCRs come from a female donor with multiple sclerosis, enrolled in a pregnancy study. Each CDR3 is given with its conserved first and last residue. Each record gives: J gene, V gene, clone size, CDR3 length, D gene, CDR3 protein, CDR3 DNA. A D gene is named only where the DNA matches it firmly. A row's size may be missing; if present it is once, few, many or a size class.

TRBJ2-5,TRBV19,.,16,TRBD2,CASSTGTTLSVETQYF,TGTGCCAGTAGTACCGGGACTACTCTTAGCGTGGAGACCCAGTACTTC
TRBJ1-1,TRBV29-1,.,13,.,CSAGLAGLREAFF,TGCAGCGCTGGGCTGGCGGGACTTCGTGAAGCTTTCTTT
TRBJ2-2,TRBV5-1,.,18,TRBD2,CASSLASTGGLPTGELFF,TGCGCCAGCAGCTTGGCCTCTACTGGGGGACTACCCACCGGGGAGCTGTTTTTT
TRBJ2-3,TRBV5-1,.,16,TRBD2,CASSQAERGVADTQYF,TGCGCCAGCAGCCAAGCCGAGCGGGGGGTGGCAGATACGCAGTATTTT
TRBJ2-7,TRBV6-5,.,15,.,CASSYSQDSPYEQYF,TGTGCCAGCAGTTACTCCCAGGACAGTCCCTACGAGCAGTACTTC
TRBJ2-7,TRBV5-6,.,15,TRBD2,CASSPTSGLLYEQYF,TGTGCCAGCAGCCCAACTAGCGGGCTTCTCTACGAGCAGTACTTC
TRBJ1-2,TRBV4-1,.,13,.,CASSQDPANGYTF,TGCGCCAGCAGCCAAGATCCAGCGAATGGCTACACCTTC
TRBJ2-7,TRBV10-1,.,14,TRBD2,CASSGLAGDYEQYF,TGCGCCAGCAGTGGACTAGCGGGGGACTACGAGCAGTACTTC
TRBJ1-1,TRBV6-1,few,13,TRBD1,CASSRTGNTEAFF,TGTGCCAGCAGTCGGACAGGGAACACTGAAGCTTTCTTT
TRBJ2-7,TRBV6-5,.,16,.,CASSWGRGRSSYEQYF,TGTGCCAGCAGTTGGGGACGGGGGAGGAGCTCCTACGAGCAGTACTTC
TRBJ2-1,TRBV12-5,.,13,.,CASGSPVGDEQFF,TGTGCTAGTGGTTCTCCTGTAGGGGATGAGCAGTTCTTC
TRBJ2-7,TRBV6-1,.,18,TRBD1,CASSENHGTGYYLREQYF,TGTGCCAGCAGTGAAAACCACGGGACAGGGTATTATCTGCGAGAGCAGTACTTC
TRBJ1-1,TRBV27,few,14,TRBD1,CASSPIETGEEAFF,TGTGCCAGCAGTCCAATCGAGACAGGGGAGGAGGCTTTCTTT
TRBJ1-4,TRBV29-1,.,12,.,CSVEIQGQKLFF,TGCAGCGTTGAAATCCAGGGGCAGAAACTGTTTTTT
TRBJ1-1,TRBV18,.,15,TRBD1,CASSPTRDRGFEAFF,TGTGCCAGCTCACCTACCCGGGACAGGGGATTTGAAGCTTTCTTT
TRBJ2-1,TRBV15,.,14,TRBD2,CATSRLTSGSAQFF,TGTGCCACCAGCAGGCTAACTAGCGGGAGTGCGCAGTTCTTC
TRBJ2-5,TRBV6-6,.,14,TRBD2,CASRTRSGGETQYF,TGTGCCAGCAGAACTCGGTCGGGGGGAGAGACCCAGTACTTC
TRBJ2-1,TRBV7-9,.,13,.,CASSSPVRAQQFF,TGTGCCAGCAGCTCCCCCGTTAGAGCCCAGCAGTTCTTC
TRBJ1-1,TRBV6-1,.,12,.,CASRGSFTEAFF,TGTGCCAGCAGGGGGAGTTTCACTGAAGCTTTCTTT
TRBJ1-2,TRBV5-1,once,14,.,CASSLAGANYGYTF,TGCGCCAGCAGCTTGGCAGGGGCCAACTATGGCTACACCTTC
TRBJ2-7,TRBV29-1,.,14,.,CSVEDGRFGYEQYF,TGCAGCGTTGAAGATGGCAGGTTCGGATACGAGCAGTACTTC
TRBJ1-1,TRBV29-1,.,13,TRBD1,CSVGQGLNTEAFF,TGCAGCGTAGGACAGGGCTTGAACACTGAAGCTTTCTTT
TRBJ2-2,TRBV4-3,once,16,TRBD1,CASSQGGQGVFGELFF,TGCGCCAGCAGCCAGGGGGGACAGGGGGTGTTTGGGGAGCTGTTTTTT
TRBJ2-1,TRBV19,.,17,TRBD2,CASSTSRLAGMNNEQFF,TGTGCCAGTAGTACCTCTCGACTAGCGGGAATGAACAATGAGCAGTTCTTC
TRBJ2-1,TRBV4-1,once,12,.,CASSQDLEEQFF,TGCGCCAGCAGCCAAGATCTAGAGGAGCAGTTCTTC
TRBJ1-2,TRBV7-8,.,13,.,CASSPLENYGYTF,TGTGCCAGCAGCCCCCTGGAGAACTATGGCTACACCTTC
TRBJ2-1,TRBV9,.,17,TRBD2,CASSVTSVRGSYNEQFF,TGTGCCAGCAGCGTAACTAGCGTGAGGGGCTCCTACAATGAGCAGTTCTTC
TRBJ1-1,TRBV5-1,.,13,.,CASSPTLNTEAFF,TGCGCCAGCAGCCCCACACTGAACACTGAAGCTTTCTTT
TRBJ1-5,TRBV27,.,15,.,CASSLSGKYNQPQHF,TGTGCCAGCAGTTTGTCGGGGAAGTACAATCAGCCCCAGCATTTT
TRBJ2-7,TRBV14,.,15,.,CASSPFTANSYEQYF,TGTGCCAGCAGCCCGTTTACAGCTAACTCCTACGAGCAGTACTTC
TRBJ2-1,TRBV5-1,once,15,TRBD2,CASSLNSGRANEQFF,TGCGCCAGCAGCTTGAATAGCGGGAGGGCCAATGAGCAGTTCTTC
TRBJ1-4,TRBV5-4,.,16,TRBD1,CASSFAQGGGLEKLFF,TGTGCCAGCAGTTTTGCACAGGGGGGGGGTTTGGAAAAACTGTTTTTT
TRBJ1-1,TRBV18,once,13,TRBD1,CASSPSDRAEAFF,TGTGCCAGCTCACCATCGGACAGGGCTGAAGCTTTCTTT
TRBJ1-4,TRBV7-8,.,15,.,CASSKFGVALEKLFF,TGTGCCAGCAGCAAATTCGGGGTAGCTCTTGAAAAACTGTTTTTT
TRBJ2-1,TRBV12-5,once,18,TRBD1,CASGSTGTGAILGNEQFF,TGTGCTAGTGGCTCAACTGGTACAGGGGCGATTTTGGGCAATGAGCAGTTCTTC
TRBJ1-1,TRBV14,few,13,.,CASSLTENTEAFF,TGTGCCAGCAGCCTGACAGAAAACACTGAAGCTTTCTTT
TRBJ2-1,TRBV7-8,.,12,.,CASSHYSREQFF,TGTGCCAGCAGCCACTATTCTAGGGAGCAGTTCTTC
TRBJ1-5,TRBV6-5,.,14,TRBD1,CASSRTGEGQPQHF,TGTGCCAGCAGTCGGACAGGGGAGGGTCAGCCCCAGCATTTT
TRBJ1-1,TRBV19,.,14,.,CATSDGGMNTEAFF,TGTGCCACATCGGACGGGGGGATGAACACTGAAGCTTTCTTT
TRBJ2-2,TRBV10-1,.,16,TRBD1,CASSGGQGANTGELFF,TGCGCCAGCAGTGGGGGACAGGGAGCGAACACCGGGGAGCTGTTTTTT
TRBJ2-3,TRBV9,.,15,TRBD2,CASSASGGLGDTQYF,TGTGCCAGCAGCGCCTCGGGGGGGCTGGGAGATACGCAGTATTTT